The rows below give T cell receptor beta chains drawn from one sample of a study of T cells in Graves' hyperthyroidism and ophthalmopathy. In TCRdb, the multiplex PCR reads were re-called with MiXCR into one record per CDR3 protein. This sample has some 580,000 distinct CDR3 sequences, with approximately 16% found just once. Sequencing was performed on blood. Source of these receptors: a woman aged 40 to 50 with Graves' ophthalmopathy. Both conserved end residues are part of each CDR3. A D gene is named only where the DNA matches it firmly. Clone size, where shown, is once, few, many, or a class for clones that have expanded.

cdr3_aa	cdr3_nt	d_call	j_call	clone_size	v_call
CASSMQQGSDEQFF	TGTGCCAGTAGTATGCAACAGGGATCTGATGAGCAGTTCTTC	NA	TRBJ2-1	few	TRBV19
CASKEGGGRTEAFF	TGTGCCAGCAAAGAGGGGGGGGGCCGGACTGAAGCTTTCTTT	NA	TRBJ1-1	NA	TRBV12-3/TRBV12-4
CASSDSFHGYTF	TGTGCCAGCTCCGACAGCTTCCATGGCTACACCTTC	NA	TRBJ1-2	many	TRBV2
CASTPEAGELFF	TGTGCCAGCACCCCCGAGGCCGGGGAGCTGTTTTTT	NA	TRBJ2-2	few	TRBV12-3/TRBV12-4
CASSPLGGTTNEKLFF	TGTGCCAGCTCACCACTAGGAGGCACAACTAATGAAAAACTGTTTTTT	NA	TRBJ1-4	NA	TRBV18
CAWKTQGGIAGSSYNEQFF	TGTGCCTGGAAAACCCAGGGAGGGATAGCGGGTAGCTCCTACAATGAGCAGTTCTTC	TRBD2	TRBJ2-1	NA	TRBV30
CASSSRGGGPNTEAFF	TGTGCCAGTAGTTCCCGAGGTGGGGGGCCGAACACTGAAGCTTTCTTT	NA	TRBJ1-1	many	TRBV19
CAISLRDTDTQYF	TGTGCCATCAGCCTCAGAGACACAGATACGCAGTATTTT	NA	TRBJ2-3	few	TRBV10-3
CASSSGTTRAGELFF	TGTGCCAGCAGCTCCGGGACCACCCGTGCAGGGGAGCTGTTTTTT	NA	TRBJ2-2	many	TRBV7-9
CASSILRVTHQETQYF	TGTGCCAGCAGCATCCTCAGGGTGACCCACCAAGAGACCCAGTACTTC	NA	TRBJ2-5	few	TRBV5-6
CASSLGGGQGTQYF	TGTGCCAGCAGTTTAGGGGGAGGCCAGGGGACCCAGTACTTC	NA	TRBJ2-5	many	TRBV12-3/TRBV12-4
CASNLGQGNEAFF	TGTGCCAGCAACCTGGGACAGGGGAATGAAGCTTTCTTT	TRBD1	TRBJ1-1	NA	TRBV7-9
CSVAGTGETEAFF	TGCAGCGTCGCGGGGACAGGGGAAACTGAAGCTTTCTTT	TRBD1	TRBJ1-1	NA	TRBV29-1
CASSFWTQGETQYF	TGCGCCAGCAGCTTCTGGACCCAAGGGGAGACCCAGTACTTC	NA	TRBJ2-5	NA	TRBV5-1
CASIQGTGTLNTEAFF	TGTGCCAGTATACAGGGGACAGGGACTTTGAACACTGAAGCTTTCTTT	TRBD1	TRBJ1-1	NA	TRBV19
CASSLETQTRTGGVYEQYF	TGTGCCAGCAGCTTAGAGACACAGACGCGGACAGGGGGCGTGTACGAGCAGTACTTC	TRBD1	TRBJ2-7	NA	TRBV11-2
CAISVNPGAKLFF	TGTGCCATCAGTGTAAACCCAGGTGCAAAACTGTTTTTT	NA	TRBJ1-4	NA	TRBV10-3
CASRMDRVDYNEQFF	TGTGCCAGCAGAATGGACAGGGTGGACTACAATGAGCAGTTCTTC	TRBD1	TRBJ2-1	many	TRBV6-1
CASSTAGSEQYF	TGTGCCAGCTCAACCGCGGGTTCCGAGCAGTACTTC	NA	TRBJ2-7	many	TRBV18
CSVGGGGETQYF	TGCAGCGTTGGCGGTGGCGGGGAGACCCAGTACTTC	NA	TRBJ2-5	many	TRBV29-1
CASSQGTGGGSYEQYF	TGCGCCAGCAGCCAAGGGACAGGGGGTGGATCCTACGAGCAGTACTTC	TRBD1	TRBJ2-7	NA	TRBV4-1
CASSLWHRGYNEQFF	TGTGCCAGCAGCTTGTGGCACAGGGGCTACAATGAGCAGTTCTTC	TRBD1	TRBJ2-1	many	TRBV13
CSTRGVAGVSYNEQFF	TGCAGTACCAGAGGGGTAGCGGGAGTATCCTACAATGAGCAGTTCTTC	TRBD2	TRBJ2-1	many	TRBV20-1
CASSVTGQGWNEQFF	TGTGCCAGCAGTGTCACGGGACAGGGGTGGAATGAGCAGTTCTTC	TRBD1	TRBJ2-1	many	TRBV28
CASSFNSVSSYNSPLHF	TGTGCCAGCAGTTTTAACAGCGTGAGCTCCTATAATTCACCCCTCCACTTT	NA	TRBJ1-6	few	TRBV6-1
CASSQLGGGPYTDTQYF	TGTGCCAGCAGCCAACTAGGCGGGGGGCCCTACACAGATACGCAGTATTTT	TRBD2	TRBJ2-3	NA	TRBV4-2
CASRAENQPQHF	TGTGCCAGCAGGGCAGAAAATCAGCCCCAGCATTTT	NA	TRBJ1-5	many	TRBV2
CASESGFAPRLLVGSEQFF	TGTGCCAGCGAGAGCGGGTTCGCCCCACGTCTCCTCGTCGGGTCTGAGCAGTTCTTC	NA	TRBJ2-1	many	TRBV2
CASSLGLAGGPSEQFF	TGTGCCAGCAGCTTAGGACTAGCGGGAGGGCCCAGTGAGCAGTTCTTC	TRBD2	TRBJ2-1	few	TRBV7-3
CASSFGTSGNYEQYF	TGTGCCAGCAGTTTCGGGACTAGCGGGAACTACGAGCAGTACTTC	TRBD2	TRBJ2-7	many	TRBV28
CASSQVSWTGGDYGYTF	TGCGCCAGCAGCCAAGTCAGTTGGACAGGGGGCGACTATGGCTACACCTTC	TRBD1	TRBJ1-2	few	TRBV4-1
CSARQGHLASGANVLTF	TGCAGTGCTAGACAGGGCCATTTGGCCTCTGGGGCCAACGTCCTGACTTTC	NA	TRBJ2-6	few	TRBV20-1
CASSLELGQGNYEQYF	TGTGCCAGCAGCTTAGAATTAGGACAGGGGAATTACGAGCAGTACTTC	TRBD1	TRBJ2-7	many	TRBV7-8
CSAHKLGRDTGELFF	TGCAGTGCTCACAAACTAGGCCGGGACACCGGGGAGCTGTTTTTT	NA	TRBJ2-2	NA	TRBV20-1
CSARDVSATNEKLFF	TGCAGTGCTAGAGACGTCAGTGCAACTAATGAAAAACTGTTTTTT	NA	TRBJ1-4	NA	TRBV20-1
CASSRRQGTNEQFF	TGTGCCAGCAGCCGAAGACAGGGAACCAATGAGCAGTTCTTC	TRBD1	TRBJ2-1	NA	TRBV7-9
CASSLWASGSGNEQFF	TGTGCCAGCAGCTTATGGGCTAGCGGGAGCGGGAATGAGCAGTTCTTC	TRBD2	TRBJ2-1	few	TRBV7-9
CASRGEWTGELFF	TGTGCCAGCCGCGGGGAGTGGACCGGGGAGCTGTTTTTT	NA	TRBJ2-2	many	TRBV18
CASSSQGGLAGETQYF	TGTGCCAGCAGTTCACAGGGTGGACTAGCGGGAGAGACCCAGTACTTC	TRBD2	TRBJ2-5	many	TRBV12-3/TRBV12-4
CASSLWSRYNEQFF	TGTGCCAGCAGTTTATGGTCCCGTTACAATGAGCAGTTCTTC	NA	TRBJ2-1	many	TRBV28
CASSLRAVSEAFF	TGTGCCAGCAGCTTACGGGCTGTTTCTGAAGCTTTCTTT	NA	TRBJ1-1	NA	TRBV7-9
CSAEPSTLYEQYF	TGCAGTGCTGAACCCTCTACCCTCTACGAGCAGTACTTC	NA	TRBJ2-7	few	TRBV20-1
CASSMFTGDGYTF	TGTGCCAGTAGTATGTTTACAGGGGATGGCTACACCTTC	TRBD1	TRBJ1-2	NA	TRBV19
CASSQGEGYTF	TGTGCCAGCAGTCAGGGGGAGGGCTACACCTTC	TRBD1	TRBJ1-2	NA	TRBV6-1
CASGSYSLVYGYTF	TGTGCCAGTGGTTCGTACAGCCTCGTTTATGGCTACACCTTC	NA	TRBJ1-2	NA	TRBV19
CASTPGTSVTYGQYF	TGTGCCAGCACCCCCGGGACTAGCGTTACCTACGGGCAGTACTTC	TRBD2	TRBJ2-7	few	TRBV2
CASSFTEPSYEQYF	TGTGCCAGCAGTTTTACAGAGCCTTCCTACGAGCAGTACTTC	NA	TRBJ2-7	few	TRBV12-3/TRBV12-4